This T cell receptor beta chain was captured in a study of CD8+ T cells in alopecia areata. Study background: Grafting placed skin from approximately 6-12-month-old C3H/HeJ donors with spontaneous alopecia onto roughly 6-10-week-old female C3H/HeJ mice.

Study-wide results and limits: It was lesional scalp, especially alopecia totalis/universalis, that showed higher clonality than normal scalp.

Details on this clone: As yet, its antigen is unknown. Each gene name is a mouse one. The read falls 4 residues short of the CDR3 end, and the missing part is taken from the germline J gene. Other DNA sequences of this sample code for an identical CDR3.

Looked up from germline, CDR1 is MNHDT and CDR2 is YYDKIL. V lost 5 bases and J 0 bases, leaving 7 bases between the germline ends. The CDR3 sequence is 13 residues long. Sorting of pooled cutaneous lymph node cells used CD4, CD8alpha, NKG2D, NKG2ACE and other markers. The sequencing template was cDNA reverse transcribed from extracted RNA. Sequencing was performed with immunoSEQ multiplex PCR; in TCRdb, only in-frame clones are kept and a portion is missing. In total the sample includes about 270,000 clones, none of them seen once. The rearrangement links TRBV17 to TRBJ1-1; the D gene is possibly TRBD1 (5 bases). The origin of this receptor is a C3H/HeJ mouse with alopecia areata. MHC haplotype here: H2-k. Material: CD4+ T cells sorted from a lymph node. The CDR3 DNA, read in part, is TGTGCTAGCAGTCGGACAACAAACACA. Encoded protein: CASSRTTNT. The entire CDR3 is CASSRTTNTEVFF. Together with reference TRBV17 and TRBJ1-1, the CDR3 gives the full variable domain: DTTVKQNPRYKLARVGKPVNLICSQTMNHDTMYWYQKKPNQAPKLLLFYYDKILNREADTFEKFQSSRPNNSFCSLYIGSAGLEYSAMYLCASSRTTNTEVFFGKGTRLTVV.